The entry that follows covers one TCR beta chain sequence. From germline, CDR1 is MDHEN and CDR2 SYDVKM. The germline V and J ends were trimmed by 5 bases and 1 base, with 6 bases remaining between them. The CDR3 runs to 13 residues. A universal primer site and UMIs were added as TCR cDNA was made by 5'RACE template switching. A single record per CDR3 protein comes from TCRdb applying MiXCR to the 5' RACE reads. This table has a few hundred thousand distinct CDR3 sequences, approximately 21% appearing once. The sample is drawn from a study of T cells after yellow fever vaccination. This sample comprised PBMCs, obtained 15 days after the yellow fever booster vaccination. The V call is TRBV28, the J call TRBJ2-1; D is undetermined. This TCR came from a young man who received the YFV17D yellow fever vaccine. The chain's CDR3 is CASSVRSYNEQFF. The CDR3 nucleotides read TGTGCCAGCAGTGTCCGATCCTACAATGAGCAGTTCTTC. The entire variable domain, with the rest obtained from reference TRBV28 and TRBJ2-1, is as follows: DVKVTQSSRYLVKRTGEKVFLECVQDMDHENMFWYRQDPGLGLRLIYFSYDVKMKEKGDIPEGYSVSREKKERFSLILESASTNQTSMYLCASSVRSYNEQFFGPGTRLTVL.